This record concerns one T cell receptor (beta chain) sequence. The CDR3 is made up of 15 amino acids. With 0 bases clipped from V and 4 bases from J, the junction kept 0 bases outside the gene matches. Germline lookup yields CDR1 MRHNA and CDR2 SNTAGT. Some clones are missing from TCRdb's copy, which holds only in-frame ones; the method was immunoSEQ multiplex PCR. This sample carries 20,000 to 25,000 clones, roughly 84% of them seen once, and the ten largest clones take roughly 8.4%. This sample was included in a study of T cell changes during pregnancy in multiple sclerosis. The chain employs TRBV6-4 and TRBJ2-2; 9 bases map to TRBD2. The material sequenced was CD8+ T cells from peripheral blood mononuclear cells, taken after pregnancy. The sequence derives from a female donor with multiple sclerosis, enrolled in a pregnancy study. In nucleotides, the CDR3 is TGTGCCAGCAGTGACTCGCGGGAGGGCACCGGGGAGCTGTTTTTT. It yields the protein CASSDSREGTGELFF.